This paragraph covers one T cell receptor beta chain sequence. Antigen unknown. The data belong to a study of Ad26.COV2.S vaccination and SARS-CoV-2 variants. On the study more broadly: Intramuscularly, Ad26.COV2.S was given either once or twice, 56 days apart. Findings and limits, study-wide: Spike-specific TCR breadth ran higher among vaccine recipients than placebo recipients.

Noted treatment: roughly 18 received Ad26.COV2.S at low or high dose, single or two shots; five or six received placebo; per-sample allocation not given. Specimens were obtained on day 63 following the first vaccine or placebo injection. Sequenced by immunoSEQ multiplex PCR; TCRdb stores in-frame clones only, minus some. The sample includes a few hundred thousand clones, 70% to 90% of them seen just once. The CDR3 totals 11 residues. CDR1 and CDR2 from the germline V gene are SGDLS and YYNGEE. Between the trimmed V and J ends, which lost 4 bases and 5 bases, there was a span of 5 bases. The J gene is TRBJ2-3, the V gene TRBV9; D unclear. The sequences come from peripheral blood, collected in a trial of Ad26.COV2.S vaccine versus placebo. The receptor's source is a person between 18 and 60 years old who received the Ad26.COV2.S COVID-19 vaccine or a placebo. CDR3 bases: TGTGCCAGCAGCTATAGAGATACGCAGTATTTT. Its translation is CASSYRDTQYF.